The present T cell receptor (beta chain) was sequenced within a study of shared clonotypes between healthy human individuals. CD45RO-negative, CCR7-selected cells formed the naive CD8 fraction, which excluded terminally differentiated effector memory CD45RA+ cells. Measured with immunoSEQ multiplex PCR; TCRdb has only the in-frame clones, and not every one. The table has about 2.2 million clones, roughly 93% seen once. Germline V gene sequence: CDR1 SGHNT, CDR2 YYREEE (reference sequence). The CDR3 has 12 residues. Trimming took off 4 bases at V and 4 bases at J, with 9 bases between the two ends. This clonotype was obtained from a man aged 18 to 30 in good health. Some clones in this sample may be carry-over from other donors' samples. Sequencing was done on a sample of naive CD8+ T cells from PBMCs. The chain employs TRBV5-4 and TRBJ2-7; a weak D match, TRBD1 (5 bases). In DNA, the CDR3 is TGTGCCAGCAGCGTGACAGATTACGAGCAGTACTTC. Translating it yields CASSVTDYEQYF.